This T cell receptor (beta chain) was captured by sequencing in a study of T-cell reconstitution after alpha-beta-depleted transplantation in children. As regards this clonotype: The antigen remains undetermined.

The study's findings and limits: Surviving recipient T cells and thymic progenitors underlay high day-60 TCRbeta diversity in some patients. Several hundred expanded graft clones reportedly gave rise to the alpha-beta T cells present about two months after transplant.

Unique molecular identifiers featured in how the TCRbeta library was prepared. Via MiXCR, TCRdb re-called the PCR reads, giving one row per CDR3 protein. Of 200,000 to 300,000 distinct CDR3 sequences listed, around 25% are singletons. The V gene's germline CDR1 is LGHDT and CDR2 YNNKEL (reference sequence). The CDR3 totals 14 residues. V was clipped by 1 base and J by 3 bases, with 10 bases between them. The sequences come from PBMCs, collected before TCRalphabeta/CD19-depleted stem cell transplant. This TCR was sampled from a girl aged 2-9 years with Fanconi anemia, due to receive a stem cell transplant. This chain links TRBV3-1 with TRBJ2-7; weak D call: TRBD2 (6 bases). The CDR3 loop is CASSQVAGNYEQYF. In DNA, the CDR3 is TGTGCCAGCAGCCAAGTGGCGGGAAACTACGAGCAGTACTTC.